The sequence of this TCR beta chain was determined in a study of shared clonotypes between healthy human individuals. Study-level information: A couple of women and a few men aged 18 to 49 made up the donors.

Profiled with immunoSEQ multiplex PCR; TCRdb holds only in-frame clones, not every one. The sample lists about 2,100,000 clones; roughly 91% were seen once. Naive CD8 cells lacked CD45RO and underwent positive selection for CCR7, leaving out terminally differentiated effector memory CD45RA+ cells. About this clone itself: This sample also contains other DNA sequences that code for the same CDR3.

The V gene's germline CDR1 is MNHEY and CDR2 SMNVEV (reference sequence). The CDR3 consists of 14 residues. V was clipped by 0 bases and J by 2 bases, with 8 bases between them. This chain joins TRBV27 and TRBJ2-7; D gene ambiguous. What was sequenced was naive CD8+ T cells from PBMCs. The TCR sequence derives from a young man in good health. Some clones in this sample may be carry-over from other donors' samples. The CDR3 spells CASSLSGPTYEQYF. DNA for the CDR3: TGTGCCAGCAGTTTATCGGGTCCTACCTACGAGCAGTACTTC.